A selection of T cell receptor beta chains follows, all from one sample in a study of cytomegalovirus exposure and HLA in healthy donors. Data came from immunoSEQ multiplex PCR; TCRdb stores just in-frame clones and leaves some out. This sample has hundreds of thousands of clones; approximately 83% occur once, and the top ten carry approximately 0.71%. The sequenced sample was PBMCs. The receptor source for this set is a boy aged 2 to 9 in good health and CMV-seronegative. The conserved cysteine and the conserved F or W are not part of the CDR3 here.

J gene: TRBJ1-5
V gene: TRBV10-3
CDR3 protein: AISESRTGDQPQH

J gene: TRBJ2-7
V gene: TRBV5-6
CDR3 protein: ASSLWEEIYEQY

J gene: TRBJ1-5
V gene: TRBV27
CDR3 protein: ATGQGNQPQH

J gene: TRBJ2-3
V gene: TRBV7-6
CDR3 protein: ASSLARSPSTDTQY

J gene: .
V gene: TRBV19
CDR3 protein: ASSIPRGPSYEQY

J gene: TRBJ2-1
V gene: TRBV11-3
CDR3 protein: ASSPPGWDEQF

J gene: TRBJ2-7
V gene: TRBV5-1
CDR3 protein: ASSLELVNYEQY

J gene: TRBJ2-4
V gene: TRBV15
CDR3 protein: ATSKPQGQIAKNIQY

J gene: TRBJ2-3
V gene: TRBV5-8
CDR3 protein: ASSFGTSGSLDTQY

J gene: TRBJ2-2
V gene: TRBV11-2
CDR3 protein: ASSRGGGLPYTGELF

J gene: TRBJ2-2
V gene: TRBV5-1
CDR3 protein: ASSPGQNTGELF

J gene: TRBJ2-7
V gene: TRBV7-9
CDR3 protein: ASSFDLGREQY

J gene: TRBJ1-1
V gene: TRBV2
CDR3 protein: ASSGAGTGGYDTEAF

J gene: TRBJ2-7
V gene: TRBV15
CDR3 protein: ATSRDWQATYEQY

J gene: TRBJ1-2
V gene: TRBV30
CDR3 protein: AWSFTGNYGYT

J gene: TRBJ1-1
V gene: TRBV30
CDR3 protein: AWRRQSSTEAF

J gene: TRBJ2-7
V gene: TRBV5-1
CDR3 protein: ASSYSLPGEGSTKQY

J gene: TRBJ1-1
V gene: TRBV15
CDR3 protein: ATSRTGNTEAF

J gene: TRBJ2-1
V gene: TRBV4-1
CDR3 protein: ASSTYETPAGEQF

J gene: TRBJ2-5
V gene: TRBV2
CDR3 protein: ASTTQETQY

J gene: TRBJ1-6
V gene: TRBV11-2
CDR3 protein: ASGQGASNSPLH

J gene: TRBJ2-1
V gene: TRBV5-1
CDR3 protein: ASSLNSGREYNEQF

J gene: TRBJ2-3
V gene: TRBV9
CDR3 protein: ASSAGTDTQY

J gene: TRBJ2-7
V gene: TRBV4-1
CDR3 protein: ASSQMGSGYEQY

J gene: TRBJ1-1
V gene: TRBV19
CDR3 protein: ASSIAGSVNTEAF

J gene: TRBJ2-7
V gene: TRBV27
CDR3 protein: ASSRGTSGKSEQY

J gene: TRBJ2-7
V gene: TRBV4-2
CDR3 protein: ASSQVESGSYEQY

J gene: TRBJ2-7
V gene: TRBV13
CDR3 protein: ASSPPVSGEQY

J gene: TRBJ2-7
V gene: TRBV11-2
CDR3 protein: ASSVGQGYEQY

J gene: TRBJ1-2
V gene: TRBV27
CDR3 protein: ASSPTRGLGYGYT

J gene: TRBJ2-7
V gene: TRBV7-9
CDR3 protein: ASSPPGTSGEQY

J gene: TRBJ2-3
V gene: TRBV5-6
CDR3 protein: ASSSTSGGGSDTQY